This T cell receptor beta chain was recovered during a study of shared clonotypes between healthy human individuals. Broader study findings: Investigators expected sequencing depth to affect clonotype sharing among donors.

This CDR3 has 14 residues. V dropped 6 bases and J dropped 3; count of bases not matched to a gene: 6. Germline-derived CDR1 and CDR2 are SEHNR and FQNEAQ (reference sequence). A note on this clone: Its antigen is unidentified.

The authors split each subset's genomic DNA evenly across several immunoSEQ plates. Sequencing was performed with immunoSEQ multiplex PCR; in TCRdb, only in-frame clones are kept and a portion is missing. The sample includes 550,000 to 700,000 clones, around three quarters seen only once; the top ten take 1.5% to 2%. Healthy and HIV-negative, the adult donors had no recent acute infections or vaccinations. Naive CD45RA+ and memory CD45RA-negative subsets were split from CD4+ cells. J is TRBJ2-7 and V is TRBV7-9; TRBD2 matches 9 bases. The receptor's source is a woman aged 25 to 39 in good health. Sample: memory CD4+ T cells sorted from blood. Subset reported: CD45RA-negative fraction. The CDR3 spells CASRSGTSSYEQYF. The CDR3, as DNA: TGTGCCAGCAGGTCCGGGACTAGCAGCTACGAGCAGTACTTC.